The rows below give T cell receptor beta chains drawn from one sample of a study of blood T cells in healthy people across ages. TCRdb independently ran MiXCR on the 5' RACE reads; one entry per CDR3 protein. The sample shows some 1.5 million distinct CDR3 sequences, approximately 28% of them seen only once. The sequenced material came from blood. These receptor sequences come from a woman in her 30s in good health. The CDR3 runs from the conserved cysteine through the conserved F or W. D genes are given only for firm matches. Size is stated for part of the rows, as once, few or many counts, or as a class when the clone is expanded.

cdr3_aa	cdr3_nt	d_call	clone_size	j_call	v_call
CASSRRRMSTEAFF	TGTGCCAGCAGTAGACGGAGAATGAGCACTGAAGCTTTCTTT	NA	NA	TRBJ1-1	TRBV6-5
CSAIPGGETQYF	TGCAGTGCTATCCCCGGGGGGGAGACCCAGTACTTC	TRBD2	NA	TRBJ2-5	TRBV20-1
CASSSEGAGTGELFF	TGTGCCAGCAGCTCCGAGGGGGCCGGCACCGGGGAGCTGTTTTTT	TRBD1	NA	TRBJ2-2	TRBV7-2
CASRAPIVASTDTQYF	TGTGCCAGCAGAGCTCCCATAGTCGCGAGCACAGATACGCAGTATTTT	NA	few	TRBJ2-3	TRBV5-5
CAISEVVTSTEAFF	TGTGCCATCAGTGAGGTAGTAACCTCCACTGAAGCTTTCTTT	NA	NA	TRBJ1-1	TRBV10-3
CATSRRRGGSPNEQFF	TGTGCCACCAGCAGACGGCGGGGGGGCTCCCCCAATGAGCAGTTCTTC	TRBD2	NA	TRBJ2-1	TRBV15
CSARAAATDTQYF	TGCAGTGCTAGAGCGGCAGCGACAGATACGCAGTATTTT	NA	few	TRBJ2-3	TRBV20-1
CASSLAGFETQYF	TGTGCCAGCAGCTTGGCGGGGTTCGAGACCCAGTACTTC	NA	many	TRBJ2-5	TRBV10-2
CASSAILPGAMGEQYF	TGTGCCAGCAGCGCCATCCTACCGGGAGCCATGGGGGAGCAGTACTTC	NA	few	TRBJ2-7	TRBV7-2
CAISVTRQGARRDTQYF	TGTGCCATCAGTGTAACCAGACAGGGGGCGCGGAGAGATACGCAGTATTTT	TRBD1	many	TRBJ2-3	TRBV10-3
CASSLAQKSSANTQYF	TGTGCCAGCAGCTTAGCGCAGAAGAGTTCTGCTAATACGCAGTATTTT	NA	NA	TRBJ2-3	TRBV7-8
CASSQGLAVPSYEQYF	TGTGCCAGCAGCCAAGGACTAGCGGTTCCCTCCTACGAGCAGTACTTC	TRBD2	few	TRBJ2-7	TRBV3-1
CASSHQMRRDSPLHF	TGTGCCAGCAGCCACCAAATGCGGCGAGACTCACCCCTCCACTTT	NA	few	TRBJ1-6	TRBV3-1
CAWKGLEKVNEQFF	TGTGCCTGGAAGGGACTAGAGAAAGTCAATGAGCAGTTCTTC	TRBD2	NA	TRBJ2-1	TRBV30
CSARDTAGAGDEQFF	TGCAGTGCTAGAGATACGGCAGGGGCCGGGGATGAGCAGTTCTTC	NA	few	TRBJ2-1	TRBV20-1
CASSPDGDSPLHF	TGTGCCAGCTCACCGGACGGGGACTCACCCCTCCACTTT	NA	few	TRBJ1-6	TRBV18
CASSEGENEQYF	TGTGCCAGCAGTGAAGGGGAGAACGAGCAGTACTTC	NA	NA	TRBJ2-7	TRBV6-1
CASSPSGQISYGYTF	TGCGCCAGCAGCCCATCGGGACAGATTTCCTATGGCTACACCTTC	TRBD1	many	TRBJ1-2	TRBV5-1
CASSATAWGQPQHF	TGTGCCAGCAGCGCCACCGCTTGGGGACAGCCCCAGCATTTT	NA	few	TRBJ1-5	TRBV12-3/TRBV12-4
CASSTNQGTGEQYF	TGCGCCAGCAGCACAAACCAGGGGACGGGCGAGCAGTACTTC	NA	few	TRBJ2-7	TRBV4-1
CSARQTSGYEQYF	TGCAGTGCTCGGCAGACTAGCGGCTACGAGCAGTACTTC	TRBD2	NA	TRBJ2-7	TRBV20-1
CASSQDVGGDETQYF	TGTGCCAGCAGCCAAGATGTTGGGGGAGACGAGACCCAGTACTTC	NA	NA	TRBJ2-5	TRBV3-1
CSARPGRASGRSGANVLTF	TGCAGTGCTAGGCCAGGCCGGGCTAGCGGGAGGTCTGGGGCCAACGTCCTGACTTTC	TRBD2	NA	TRBJ2-6	TRBV20-1